Following are 28 T cell receptor beta chains from one sample sequenced in a study of T cell responses to AZD1222 COVID-19 vaccine. Sequencing used immunoSEQ multiplex PCR; TCRdb keeps in-frame clones, though not all of them. The table records around 200,000 clones, approximately 90% of them present only once. Sequencing used peripheral blood, obtained 28 days after the second AZD1222 dose. All receptors come from an adult who received the AZD1222 COVID-19 vaccine.

This clone was detected once. J is TRBJ2-7 and V is TRBV7-2; possibly TRBD2 for D (5 bases). Germline V gives CDR1 SGHTA, CDR2 FQGNSA. V was shortened by 0 bases and J by 4 bases, with 10 bases between the two germline ends. The CDR3 spans 14 residues. The CDR3 DNA reads as TGTGCCAGCAGCTTAGCAAGGGAGAAGTACGAGCAGTACTTC. Protein product: CASSLAREKYEQYF.

V is TRBV19 and J is TRBJ2-3, with TRBD1 as a possible D gene (5 bases). The CDR3 consists of 13 residues. The V and J ends lost 5 bases and 2 bases respectively, with 8 bases between them. Germline V lookup: CDR1 LNHDA, CDR2 SQIVND (reference sequence). The CDR3 reads CASSGALTDTQYF. Here the CDR3 DNA reads TGTGCCAGTAGTGGGGCTCTCACAGATACGCAGTATTTT.

The chain links TRBV24-1 to TRBJ2-2; no firm D call. The CDR3 contains 12 residues. Per the germline V gene, CDR1 is KGHDR and CDR2 is SFDVKD. Between the trimmed V and J ends, which lost 7 bases and 5 bases, there was a span of 7 bases. The CDR3 bases are TGTGCCACCAGGGCCGGAACCGGGGAGCTGTTTTTT. Amino acid sequence: CATRAGTGELFF.

This chain connects TRBV11-2 to TRBJ2-2; unclear D gene. This CDR3 contains 13 residues. V was cut by 3 bases and J by 5 bases, with 7 bases left in between. Germline CDR1 SGHAT, CDR2 FQNNGV. For the CDR3, the DNA is TGTGCCAGCAGCTTGGGCAGAACCGGGGAGCTGTTTTTT. This encodes CASSLGRTGELFF. The variable domain in full, with the rest retrieved from reference TRBV11-2 and TRBJ2-2, is EAGVAQSPRYKIIEKRQSVAFWCNPISGHATLYWYQQILGQGPKLLIQFQNNGVVDDSQLPKDRFSAERLKGVDSTLKIQPAKLEDSAVYLCASSLGRTGELFFGEGSRLTVL.

The chain has TRBV11-1 and TRBJ1-6; no clear D. The CDR3 contains 14 residues. Trimming stripped 5 bases from V and 10 bases from J, with 15 bases between. The germline CDR1 and CDR2 sequences are SGHAT and FQDESV (reference sequence). CDR3 protein: CASSGRVQRSPLHF. The CDR3 region has the DNA TGTGCCAGCAGCGGAAGGGTTCAGCGCTCACCCCTCCACTTT.

The table lists this clone with a few counts. The chain joins TRBV28 to TRBJ2-7; D is tentatively TRBD1 or TRBD2 (8 bases each). CDR3 size: 15 residues. Germline values: CDR1 MDHEN, CDR2 SYDVKM. The V and J ends lost 6 bases and 6 bases respectively, with 21 bases between them. CDR3 residues: CASSRSGTGVAEQYF. The CDR3 coding sequence is TGTGCCAGCAGCCGTAGCGGGACAGGAGTCGCCGAGCAGTACTTC.

J is TRBJ2-3 and V is TRBV7-2, with TRBD2 identical over 9 bases. CDR1 SGHTA and CDR2 FQGNSA come from the germline V gene. The CDR3 runs to 16 residues. J lost 2 bases, V lost 1 base, and 4 bases had no gene match. Here the CDR3 reads CASSLVTSGPTDTQYF. CDR3 DNA: TGTGCCAGCAGCTTAGTTACTAGCGGGCCCACAGATACGCAGTATTTT.

With respect to this clone: Other DNA sequences of this sample code for an identical CDR3. This chain connects TRBV18 to TRBJ2-4; D unresolved. The CDR3 contains 13 residues. Trimming pared 6 bases from V and 1 base from J, leaving 7 bases between. The V gene's germline CDR1 is KGHSH and CDR2 LQKENI. CDR3 protein: CASSPGAKNIQYF. The CDR3 region has the DNA TGTGCCAGCTCCCCAGGCGCCAAAAACATTCAGTACTTC.

In this sample, this clone turned up a few times. As DNA, the CDR3 is TGTGCCAGCAGCCAAACTCCCTTCTACAATGAGCAGTTCTTC. This sequence encodes CASSQTPFYNEQFF. This chain joins TRBV14 and TRBJ2-1, with D unresolved. Germline V gives CDR1 SGHDN, CDR2 FVKESK. The CDR3 is 14 residues long. V was clipped by 2 bases and J by 3 bases, with 8 bases between them.

The V and J genes are TRBV27 and TRBJ2-7; a weak D match, TRBD2 (5 bases). V gave up 3 bases and J gave up 1 base, with 10 bases separating them. Per germline, CDR1 MNHEY and CDR2 SMNVEV (reference sequence). This CDR3 is 14 amino acids long. The chain's CDR3 is CASSFSSGSYEQYF. DNA of the CDR3: TGTGCCAGCAGTTTTTCGAGCGGATCCTACGAGCAGTACTTC.

The gene calls are TRBV7-4 and TRBJ2-3; D is uncertain. The CDR3 loop spans 14 amino acids. The V end lost 7 bases, the J end lost 2 bases, and 13 bases lay between the germline ends. The germline CDR1 and CDR2 sequences are SGHVT and SQSDAQ. CDR3 loop: CASTFSEHTDTQYF. In nucleotides, the CDR3 is TGTGCCAGCACCTTCAGCGAGCACACAGATACGCAGTATTTT.

The chain combines TRBV9 with TRBJ2-2, with D unclear. The CDR3 runs to 16 residues. The V gene's germline CDR1 is SGDLS and CDR2 YYNGEE. Deletions cut 3 bases from V and 0 bases from J, with 12 bases between. CDR3 nucleotides: TGTGCCAGCAGCGGGGGAAGCGCAACGAACACCGGGGAGCTGTTTTTT. Residues: CASSGGSATNTGELFF. Using reference TRBV9 and TRBJ2-2 for the parts outside the CDR3, the full variable domain is DSGVTQTPKHLITATGQRVTLRCSPRSGDLSVYWYQQSLDQGLQFLIQYYNGEERAKGNILERFSAQQFPDLHSELNLSSLELGDSALYFCASSGGSATNTGELFFGEGSRLTVL.

V and J are TRBV7-8 and TRBJ1-1; the D is unclear. Germline CDR1 SGHVS, CDR2 FQNEAQ. V gave up 2 bases and J gave up 8 bases, with 12 bases separating them. The CDR3 covers 13 residues. The CDR3, as DNA: TGTGCCAGCAGCTTAAATAGGGAGGCCGAAGCTTTCTTT. Protein sequence: CASSLNREAEAFF.

As DNA, the CDR3 is TGTGCCAGCAGCAAAGCGAGCAGGGAACTTTTTAATGAGCAGTTCTTC. Encoded protein: CASSKASRELFNEQFF. The chain carries TRBV21-1 and TRBJ2-1; no DNA check was done on the table's D call, TRBD1. TRBV21-1 is listed as a pseudogene. This CDR3 has 16 amino acids.

This clone came up once. The V and J genes are TRBV2 and TRBJ2-1; maybe TRBD2 (5 bases). Germline CDR1 and CDR2: SNHLY and FYNNEI. The CDR3 is 13 amino acids. Deletions cut 6 bases from V and 5 bases from J, with 11 bases between. DNA for the CDR3: TGTGCCAGCAGGGTTAGCGTTAACAATGAGCAGTTCTTC. Protein: CASRVSVNNEQFF. The full variable domain, with the rest looked up from reference TRBV2 and TRBJ2-1, is EPEVTQTPSHQVTQMGQEVILRCVPISNHLYFYWYRQILGQKVEFLVSFYNNEISEKSEIFDDQFSVERPDGSNFTLKIRSTKLEDSAMYFCASRVSVNNEQFFGPGTRLTVL.

The chain uses TRBV28 and TRBJ2-4, with a possible D match to TRBD1 (6 bases). This CDR3 has 15 amino acids. V was clipped by 2 bases and J by 8 bases, with 16 bases between them. CDR1 is MDHEN and CDR2 is SYDVKM in the germline V gene. The CDR3 region is CASSLPAGVTHIQYF. In nucleotides, the CDR3 is TGTGCCAGCAGTTTACCGGCAGGGGTAACACACATTCAGTACTTC.

J is TRBJ2-3 and V is TRBV12-3 or TRBV12-4, with D unresolved. V was trimmed by 7 bases and J by 6 bases, leaving 14 bases between them. The CDR3 covers 13 residues. CDR3 coding DNA: TGTGCCAGCACCCTAGGTCCGACGGATACGCAGTATTTT. This sequence encodes CASTLGPTDTQYF.

The gene calls are TRBV5-6 and TRBJ2-7, with D possibly called TRBD1 or TRBD2 (5 bases each). The germline V and J ends were trimmed by 4 bases and 5 bases, with 19 bases remaining between them. This CDR3 is built from 15 residues. Looked up from germline, CDR1 is SGHDT and CDR2 is YYEEEE. The CDR3: CASSASGTGLDEQYF. As DNA, the CDR3 is TGTGCCAGCAGCGCCTCCGGGACCGGACTGGACGAGCAGTACTTC.

The V gene is TRBV21-1, the J gene TRBJ2-7; the D call TRBD2 from the table was never checked on the DNA. TRBV21-1 constitutes a pseudogene. This CDR3 has 15 residues. CDR3 sequence: CASIAEKRSTHEQYF. CDR3 DNA: TGTGCCAGCATAGCGGAAAAACGATCCACCCACGAGCAGTACTTC.

This clone was detected only a few times. The chain is built from TRBV5-1 and TRBJ2-7; 7 nucleotides match TRBD1. CDR3 length: 14 amino acids. V lost 5 bases, J lost 2 bases, and 7 bases stayed unmatched. Germline V gene sequence: CDR1 SGHRS, CDR2 YFSETQ. CDR3: CASRPTGMTYEQYF. CDR3 DNA: TGCGCCAGCAGACCGACAGGGATGACCTACGAGCAGTACTTC.

This chain uses TRBV2 with TRBJ2-7, with D unclear. Trimming shortened V by 1 base and J by 2 bases, and 9 bases separated the two germline ends. CDR3 size: 14 residues. CDR1 and CDR2 from the germline V gene are SNHLY and FYNNEI. The CDR3 sequence: CASSEGAVPYEQYF. The CDR3 DNA reads as TGTGCCAGCAGTGAAGGGGCGGTACCCTACGAGCAGTACTTC. Based on the CDR3 plus reference TRBV2 and TRBJ2-7, the full variable domain is EPEVTQTPSHQVTQMGQEVILRCVPISNHLYFYWYRQILGQKVEFLVSFYNNEISEKSEIFDDQFSVERPDGSNFTLKIRSTKLEDSAMYFCASSEGAVPYEQYFGPGTRLTVT.

The V and J genes are TRBV7-3 and TRBJ2-3; no definite D call. The V gene lost 5 bases and the J gene lost 4 bases, with 19 bases spanning the gap. Germline values: CDR1 SGHTA, CDR2 FQGTGA. The CDR3 totals 16 residues. The CDR3 here is CASSPPKWEGPDTQYF. The CDR3 DNA reads as TGTGCCAGCAGCCCCCCCAAGTGGGAAGGGCCAGATACGCAGTATTTT. Filled out from reference TRBV7-3 and TRBJ2-3, the complete variable domain reads GAGVSQTPSNKVTEKGKYVELRCDPISGHTALYWYRQSLGQGPEFLIYFQGTGAADDSGLPNDRFFAVRPEGSVSTLKIQRTERGDSAVYLCASSPPKWEGPDTQYFGPGTRLTVL.

V and J are TRBV15 and TRBJ2-5, with 9 bases lining up with TRBD2. The trim removed 3 bases at V and 0 bases at J, leaving 2 bases unmatched. The germline CDR1 and CDR2 sequences are LNHNV and YYDKDF (reference sequence). The length of the CDR3 is 15 residues. CDR3 bases: TGTGCCACCAGCAGGACTAGCGGAAACCAAGAGACCCAGTACTTC. Its protein product is CATSRTSGNQETQYF.

V and J are TRBV28 and TRBJ2-2; 9 nucleotides align to TRBD2. After removal of 5 bases from V and 3 bases from J, the junction contained 22 bases not matched to a gene. Germline CDR1 reads MDHEN; CDR2 reads SYDVKM. The CDR3 length is 21 residues. The CDR3 region has the DNA TGTGCCAGCAGTACCCCAGGGGAAGGGACTAGCTTTTATCGTGACACCGGGGAGCTGTTTTTT. It encodes CASSTPGEGTSFYRDTGELFF.

The chain's CDR3 is CASSPGGPGELFF. The CDR3 region has the DNA TGTGCCAGCAGCCCCGGGGGCCCCGGGGAGCTGTTTTTT. V and J are TRBV28 and TRBJ2-2; D is tentatively TRBD1 or TRBD2 (6 bases each). The CDR3 extends over 13 amino acids. Germline CDR1 is MDHEN and CDR2 is SYDVKM. V was shortened by 6 bases and J by 6 bases, with 11 bases between the two germline ends.

The chain joins TRBV19 to TRBJ2-1; TRBD2 aligns across 9 bases. The germline CDR1 and CDR2 sequences are LNHDA and SQIVND (reference sequence). V lost 0 bases, J lost 2 bases, and 2 bases stayed unmatched. The CDR3 is 16 amino acids. CDR3 DNA sequence: TGTGCCAGTAGTATAGAAGCGGGAGGTCCCTACAATGAGCAGTTCTTC. Translating it yields CASSIEAGGPYNEQFF.

The rearrangement uses TRBV24-1 and TRBJ1-5, with a tentative D call TRBD1 (5 bases). The germline V gene encodes CDR1 KGHDR and CDR2 SFDVKD. Trimming stripped 5 bases from V and 5 bases from J, with 18 bases between. This CDR3 is built from 16 residues. The CDR3 region has the DNA TGTGCCACCAGTGCACCGGGGTTGGGGGAGGATCAGCCCCAGCATTTT. This gives the protein CATSAPGLGEDQPQHF.

This clone has only one observation. This chain uses TRBV2 with TRBJ1-2; TRBD1 aligns across 7 bases. The V gene's germline CDR1 is SNHLY and CDR2 FYNNEI. Trimming at V came to 4 bases and at J to 4 bases, leaving 3 bases not matched to a gene. The CDR3 runs 13 residues. The CDR3 region is CASSATGTYGYTF. CDR3 in DNA: TGTGCCAGCAGTGCGACAGGGACCTATGGCTACACCTTC.